This record covers a single T cell receptor beta chain. Its antigen is as yet unknown. This sample is drawn from a study of T cells expressing NK-cell markers. TCRdb processed the 5' RACE reads again and assigns one entry to each CDR3 protein, with no DNA. This specimen shows under 200,000 distinct CDR3 sequences; the ten leading clones hold approximately 18%. This CDR3 region has 16 residues. CDR1 and CDR2 from the germline V gene are MNHNS and SASEGT. Study conclusions and caveats: Dominant NKG2C+ clonotypes accounted for roughly 1.0-7.0% of CD8+ T cells in about six donors. Certain NKG2C+ T cell clones were expanded, and their HCMV specificity remained unclear. These same clonotypes (in several donors) also led the CD3+CD56-NKG2C+ fraction.

This TCR was recovered from a woman between 18 and 75 years old in good health. The sequencing sample was made of blood T cells: a sorted CD56 or NKG2C T cell subset, CD4+ or CD8+ T cells, or bulk PBMC T cells (not recorded which). The chain links TRBV6-1 to TRBJ2-3; no DNA is available, so the TRBD1 call from TCRdb remains unchecked. The CDR3 loop reads CASRRQEGGRADTQYF.